This entry lists 22 T cell receptor beta chains sequenced from one sample in a study of cytomegalovirus exposure and HLA in healthy donors. PCR amplification relied on 60 Vbeta primers (plus 13 Jbeta primers). The method was immunoSEQ multiplex PCR; TCRdb's version includes in-frame clones alone and lacks a portion of them. Of under 200,000 clones listed, roughly 84% are singletons. Input material: PBMCs. The receptors were sampled from a man younger than 40 in good health and CMV-seronegative.

The chain couples TRBV7-2 to TRBJ2-1; D perhaps matches TRBD1 (7 bases). V was cut by 3 bases and J by 4 bases, with 16 bases left in between. The CDR3 sequence is 16 residues long. Germline CDR1 is SGHTA and CDR2 is FQGNSA. CDR3 protein: CASSLTAAGGYNEQFF. The CDR3 DNA is TGTGCCAGCAGCTTGACAGCGGCAGGGGGGTACAATGAGCAGTTCTTC.

This chain joins TRBV7-6 and TRBJ2-7; weak D call: TRBD2 (6 bases). V shed 1 base and J shed 2 bases, with 33 bases lying between them. The CDR3 spans 22 residues. Germline values: CDR1 SGHVS, CDR2 FNYEAQ. For the CDR3, the DNA is TGTGCCAGCAGCTTAGTCCCGACTTTACCAGGGCTAGCGCAAACCCAACCCTACGAGCAGTACTTC. Translation: CASSLVPTLPGLAQTQPYEQYF.

The CDR3 DNA sequence: TGTGCCAGCTCGGGACTTAGCTACGAGCAGTACTTC. This codes for CASSGLSYEQYF. V usage is TRBV2 and J usage is TRBJ2-7; tentatively, D is TRBD2 (6 bases). The V end was cut by 8 bases, the J end by 3 bases, with 11 bases between. The CDR3 has 12 amino acids. Germline V lookup: CDR1 SNHLY, CDR2 FYNNEI.

V gene TRBV20-1 combines with J gene TRBJ2-7; D is unresolved. V was trimmed by 4 bases and J by 6 bases, leaving 10 bases between them. Germline lookup yields CDR1 DFQATT and CDR2 SNEGSKA (reference sequence). CDR3 length: 11 residues. The CDR3 reads CSANVLSEQYF. For the CDR3, the DNA is TGCAGTGCTAACGTGCTGAGCGAGCAGTACTTC.

This clone has only one observation. At one end the junction does not follow the germline gene, possibly because of a read error. This rearrangement joins TRBV12-5 to TRBJ1-2; D not resolved. CDR1 is LGHNT, CDR2 FRNRAP, per germline. The CDR3 is made up of 10 amino acids. The DNA of the CDR3 is TGTGCTAGTGGTGGGGAGGGTTTTGCCTTC. This sequence encodes CASGGEGFAF.

The chain couples TRBV27 to TRBJ1-1; the match to TRBD1 covers 12 bases. This CDR3 spans 18 amino acids. V lost 5 bases, J lost 3 bases, and 13 bases stayed unmatched. Germline CDR1 is MNHEY and CDR2 is SMNVEV (reference sequence). CDR3 in DNA: TGTGCCAGCAGTCCGGGACAGGGGGCGCGATGGAGGGACACTGAAGCTTTCTTT. This encodes CASSPGQGARWRDTEAFF.

The chain is built from TRBV14 and TRBJ1-2, with 7 bases that match TRBD1. Germline V gene lookup returns CDR1 SGHDN and CDR2 FVKESK. The CDR3 has 14 amino acids. Trimming removed 4 bases from V and 4 bases from J; junction bases left unmatched: 6. Here the CDR3 DNA reads TGTGCCAGCAGCCCGGGGACAGCCAGCTATGGCTACACCTTC. This sequence encodes CASSPGTASYGYTF.

The V and J genes are TRBV11-2 and TRBJ2-5, with a weak D call TRBD1 (6 bases). The V gene lost 1 base and the J gene lost 2 bases, with 17 bases spanning the gap. This CDR3 spans 17 amino acids. Germline CDR1 reads SGHAT; CDR2 reads FQNNGV. Here the CDR3 reads CASSLVVHRERQETQYF. CDR3 sequence (DNA): TGTGCCAGCAGCTTAGTCGTCCACAGGGAGCGACAAGAGACCCAGTACTTC.

The chain couples TRBV7-9 to TRBJ1-2; 9 bases fit TRBD1. With V trimmed by 5 bases and J by 4 bases, 11 bases remained unmatched. The CDR3 sequence is 16 residues long. CDR1 is SEHNR and CDR2 is FQNEAQ in the germline V gene (reference sequence). CDR3 amino acids: CASSKDWTGAAYGYTF. In DNA form, the CDR3 reads TGTGCCAGCAGCAAGGATTGGACAGGGGCCGCCTATGGCTACACCTTC.

Concerning this clone: Other DNA sequences within the sample encode an identical CDR3. The rearrangement uses TRBV4-1 and TRBJ2-3; D possibly corresponds to TRBD2 (5 bases). V was pared by 0 bases and J by 5 bases, with 12 bases between. CDR3 length: 15 amino acids. From germline, CDR1 is MGHRA and CDR2 YSYEKL. CDR3 DNA: TGCGCCAGCAGCCAAGAGGTAGCGCCGGGAGATACGCAGTATTTT. Its translation is CASSQEVAPGDTQYF.

The chain carries TRBV4-2 and TRBJ2-5; 7 nucleotides match TRBD2. Germline CDR1 is LGHNA and CDR2 is YNFKEQ. The CDR3 is made up of 17 amino acids. Trimming removed 0 bases from V and 5 bases from J; junction bases left unmatched: 12. The DNA of the CDR3 is TGTGCCAGCAGCCAAGATACCTCCAGCGGGGCGTCTGAGACCCAGTACTTC. It translates to CASSQDTSSGASETQYF.

This rearrangement joins TRBV5-4 to TRBJ2-1, with TRBD2 identical over 9 bases. Germline CDR1 reads SGHNT; CDR2 reads YYREEE (reference sequence). The ends lost 0 bases at V and 7 bases at J; junction bases unmatched: 11. CDR3 length equals 17 residues. Here the CDR3 reads CASSLGSSGKLWNEQFF. CDR3 in DNA: TGTGCCAGCAGCTTGGGATCTAGCGGGAAACTGTGGAATGAGCAGTTCTTC.

As to this clone: At one end the junction does not follow the germline gene, possibly because of a read error. The CDR3: CASSPHQGMDNEQFF. As DNA, the CDR3 is TGTGCTAGCAGCCCACACCAGGGGATGGACAATGAGCAGTTCTTC. V is TRBV7-7 and J is TRBJ2-1, with D possibly matching TRBD1 (6 bases). Germline values: CDR1 SSHAT, CDR2 FNYEAQ (reference sequence). The CDR3 runs 15 residues.

This clone was seen a single time. The genes are TRBV7-9 and TRBJ2-3; TRBD1 aligns across 8 bases. CDR3 length: 16 amino acids. With 4 bases clipped from V and 2 bases from J, the junction kept 8 bases outside the gene matches. Germline lookup yields CDR1 SEHNR and CDR2 FQNEAQ (reference sequence). The CDR3 DNA follows: TGTGCCAGCAGCTACCAGGGGGCGCCTTTCACAGATACGCAGTATTTT. Amino acids: CASSYQGAPFTDTQYF.

The chain couples TRBV27 to TRBJ2-7; 8 bases agree with TRBD1. Germline trimming cut 4 bases from V and 0 bases from J; bases unmatched to any gene: 2. Germline V gene data show CDR1 as MNHEY and CDR2 as SMNVEV (reference sequence). The CDR3 extends over 14 amino acids. This CDR3 reads CASSWGQDSYEQYF. DNA for the CDR3: TGTGCCAGCAGTTGGGGACAGGACTCCTACGAGCAGTACTTC.

This clone has just a few counts. The gene calls are TRBV27 and TRBJ2-7; weak D call: TRBD2 (6 bases). Germline CDR1 is MNHEY and CDR2 is SMNVEV (reference sequence). The CDR3 consists of 14 residues. V was trimmed by 8 bases and J by 2 bases, leaving 16 bases between them. The DNA of the CDR3 is TGTGCCAGCGGGGTAGCGGCATACACCTACGAGCAGTACTTC. Protein: CASGVAAYTYEQYF.

The chain uses TRBV4-1 and TRBJ2-5; a possible D gene is TRBD2 (5 bases). The CDR3 is 16 residues long. V was trimmed by 1 base and J by 0 bases, leaving 12 bases between them. Per germline, CDR1 MGHRA and CDR2 YSYEKL. This CDR3 reads CASSQVLAPYQETQYF. The DNA for the CDR3 is TGCGCCAGCAGCCAAGTTCTAGCCCCGTACCAAGAGACCCAGTACTTC.

The rearrangement uses TRBV15 and TRBJ1-3; TRBD1 matches 7 bases. The CDR3 loop spans 19 amino acids. Germline values: CDR1 LNHNV, CDR2 YYDKDF (reference sequence). Trimming at V came to 6 bases and at J to 12 bases, leaving 29 bases not matched to a gene. The CDR3 bases are TGTGCCACCAGGCAGAGATCCCCTCGACAGGGTGGGGATGCCGCGGGCATATATTTT. Protein: CATRQRSPRQGGDAAGIYF.

The gene calls are TRBV7-9 and TRBJ1-5; D is perhaps TRBD1 (5 bases). Looked up from germline, CDR1 is SEHNR and CDR2 is FQNEAQ (reference sequence). This CDR3 spans 15 amino acids. Deletions cut 2 bases from V and 4 bases from J, with 12 bases between. The CDR3 sequence is CASSLQGGSNQPQHF. The CDR3 DNA follows: TGTGCCAGCAGCTTACAGGGAGGTTCAAATCAGCCCCAGCATTTT.

The chain is built from TRBV5-1 and TRBJ2-2; 12 nucleotides match TRBD1. V was clipped by 5 bases and J by 7 bases; unmatched bases: 9. The CDR3 has 16 residues. Germline values: CDR1 SGHRS, CDR2 YFSETQ. The CDR3 loop reads CASRNWDRGQHGELFF. CDR3 nucleotides: TGCGCCAGCAGGAATTGGGACAGGGGGCAACACGGGGAGCTGTTTTTT.

This clone was counted between two and nine times. The rearrangement uses TRBV2 and TRBJ1-5, with 8 bases that match TRBD1. This CDR3 comprises 15 residues. From germline, CDR1 is SNHLY and CDR2 FYNNEI. V was pared by 6 bases and J by 3 bases, with 7 bases of the junction left unmatched. DNA of the CDR3: TGTGCCAGCAGCCCCGGACAGGGCAACAATCAGCCCCAGCATTTT. The encoded protein is CASSPGQGNNQPQHF.

This sequence joins TRBV28 and TRBJ1-5, with TRBD1 identical over 7 bases. V lost 4 bases and J lost 3; bases outside the gene matches: 12. The CDR3 is 17 amino acids. Germline V lookup: CDR1 MDHEN, CDR2 SYDVKM. The CDR3 sequence is CASSSPTGTPLNQPQHF. The CDR3 nucleotides are TGTGCCAGCAGTTCCCCGACAGGGACCCCCCTCAATCAGCCCCAGCATTTT.